A selection of T cell receptor beta chains follows, all from one sample in a study of cytomegalovirus exposure and HLA in healthy donors. Data came from immunoSEQ multiplex PCR; TCRdb stores just in-frame clones and leaves some out. The specimen's table records about 200,000 clones. The sequenced material came from PBMCs. The source of these receptors is a boy aged 10-17 years in good health and CMV-seronegative. Each CDR3 is given with its conserved first and last residue. D genes are given only for firm matches.

J	V	D	CDR3	DNA
TRBJ2-1	TRBV10-2	TRBD2	CASAFGLAVGQFF	TGCGCCAGCGCCTTCGGACTAGCGGTGGGGCAGTTCTTC
TRBJ1-5	TRBV7-9	-	CASSGGGQRSNQPQHF	TGTGCCAGCTCGGGCGGGGGGCAGAGAAGCAATCAGCCCCAGCATTTT
TRBJ2-3	TRBV7-9	-	CASSRRGIREADTQYF	TGTGCCAGCAGCCGACGGGGTATTAGGGAGGCAGATACGCAGTATTTT
TRBJ1-5	TRBV27	-	CASSLTPQLNQPQHF	TGTGCCAGCAGTTTAACCCCACAGCTCAATCAGCCCCAGCATTTT
TRBJ2-1	TRBV25-1	-	CASSEPAPGNGRNEQFF	TGTGCCAGCAGTGAGCCGGCCCCGGGGAATGGTCGCAATGAGCAGTTCTTC
TRBJ2-2	TRBV7-9	TRBD2	CASSFLLAGDTGELFF	TGTGCCAGCAGCTTCCTACTAGCGGGGGACACCGGGGAGCTGTTTTTT
TRBJ2-2	TRBV28	-	CASMAENTGELFF	TGTGCCAGCATGGCAGAAAACACCGGGGAGCTGTTTTTT
TRBJ1-5	TRBV11-2	TRBD1	CASSFGAGGSNQPQHF	TGTGCCAGCAGCTTCGGGGCAGGGGGCAGCAATCAGCCCCAGCATTTT
TRBJ1-2	TRBV7-9	TRBD1	CASSHTGGDYGYTF	TGTGCCAGCAGTCATACAGGGGGAGACTATGGCTACACCTTC
TRBJ2-5	TRBV25-1	-	CASSEVNRQYF	TGTGCCAGCAGTGAAGTAAATCGCCAGTACTTC
TRBJ1-5	TRBV6-5	-	CASRSSGQSNQPQHF	TGTGCCAGCCGCTCCTCGGGACAAAGCAATCAGCCCCAGCATTTT
TRBJ2-7	TRBV27	-	CASSTGTTYEQYF	TGTGCCAGCAGTACGGGGACAACCTACGAGCAGTACTTC
TRBJ1-2	TRBV27	-	CASSFRSNYGYTF	TGTGCCAGCAGTTTCCGTTCTAACTATGGCTACACCTTC
TRBJ1-5	TRBV25-1	TRBD1	CASSGKTGTEYNQPQHF	TGTGCCAGCAGTGGGAAGACAGGGACGGAATACAATCAGCCCCAGCATTTT
TRBJ1-2	TRBV2	-	CASSEASQVYTYGYTF	TGTGCCAGCAGTGAAGCCTCACAGGTGTATACCTATGGCTACACCTTC
TRBJ2-7	TRBV18	TRBD2	CASSPGLVNEQYF	TGTGCCAGCTCACCGGGACTAGTAAACGAGCAGTACTTC
TRBJ2-7	TRBV11-2	TRBD1	CASSPTGGTYEQYF	TGTGCCAGCAGCCCTACAGGGGGAACCTACGAGCAGTACTTC
TRBJ1-2	TRBV13	TRBD1	CASSSSDRGIYGYTF	TGTGCCAGCAGCTCATCAGACAGGGGAATATATGGCTACACCTTC
TRBJ1-3	TRBV7-2	-	CASSLGIGGDFSGNTIYF	TGTGCCAGCAGCTTAGGCATTGGGGGGGACTTCTCCGGAAACACCATATATTTT
TRBJ1-1	TRBV2	-	CASSSDRNTEAFF	TGTGCCAGCAGTTCCGACAGGAACACTGAAGCTTTCTTT
TRBJ2-5	TRBV6-5	-	CASSYSNSQGGETQYF	TGTGCCAGCAGTTACTCGAACTCGCAGGGCGGAGAGACCCAGTACTTC
TRBJ2-5	TRBV19	TRBD1	CASSDRQGREETQYF	TGTGCCAGTAGTGATCGACAGGGCCGGGAAGAGACCCAGTACTTC
TRBJ2-3	TRBV9	-	CASSVGELPDTQYF	TGTGCCAGCAGCGTAGGGGAGCTGCCAGATACGCAGTATTTT
TRBJ2-6	TRBV5-1	-	CASRGGVIQSGANVLTF	TGCGCCAGCCGTGGAGGGGTGATTCAATCTGGGGCCAACGTCCTGACTTTC
TRBJ1-1	TRBV14	-	CASSHLGGNTEAFF	TGTGCCAGCAGCCACCTAGGGGGGAACACTGAAGCTTTCTTT
TRBJ1-1	TRBV6-5	-	CASSYSSGEAFF	TGTGCCAGCAGTTACTCGTCAGGTGAAGCTTTCTTT
TRBJ2-6	TRBV5-6	-	CASSLMTGVGANVLTF	TGTGCCAGCAGCTTGATGACGGGGGTGGGGGCCAACGTCCTGACTTTC
TRBJ1-5	TRBV23-1	-	CASSQSGQPRGSNQPQHF	TGCGCCAGCAGTCAATCGGGTCAACCTAGAGGTAGCAATCAGCCCCAGCATTTT
TRBJ2-5	TRBV5-1	TRBD1	CASSKGTGRAETQYF	TGCGCCAGCAGCAAGGGGACAGGGCGCGCGGAGACCCAGTACTTC
TRBJ2-1	TRBV10-2	TRBD2	CAMTSHPYNEQFF	TGCGCCATGACTAGCCATCCCTACAATGAGCAGTTCTTC
TRBJ2-7	TRBV9	TRBD2	CASSVDRGGDEQYF	TGTGCCAGCAGCGTAGATCGGGGGGGAGACGAGCAGTACTTC
TRBJ2-5	TRBV4-1	-	CASSQGAIETQYF	TGCGCCAGCAGCCAAGGAGCCATAGAGACCCAGTACTTC
TRBJ1-3	TRBV10-3	-	CAISEFPRDTIYF	TGTGCCATCAGTGAGTTCCCCAGGGACACCATATATTTT
TRBJ2-7	TRBV5-4	TRBD1	CASSGEQGSYEQYF	TGTGCCAGCAGCGGGGAACAGGGGTCCTACGAGCAGTACTTC
TRBJ1-1	TRBV6-1	TRBD1	CASSERTGLLTEAFF	TGTGCCAGCAGTGAAAGGACAGGGCTGCTAACTGAAGCTTTCTTT
TRBJ1-5	TRBV11-2	-	CASSPEGQGGQPQHF	TGTGCCAGCAGCCCAGAGGGGCAGGGAGGTCAGCCCCAGCATTTT
TRBJ2-5	TRBV11-3	-	CASSLGQMDPRGETQYF	TGTGCCAGCAGCTTAGGGCAAATGGATCCACGAGGAGAGACCCAGTACTTC
TRBJ1-1	TRBV30	TRBD1	CAWSTTGGWGTEAFF	TGTGCCTGGAGTACTACAGGGGGCTGGGGCACTGAAGCTTTCTTT
TRBJ1-2	TRBV2	-	CASSDLGFYGYTF	TGTGCCAGCAGTGACCTCGGTTTTTATGGCTACACCTTC
TRBJ2-7	TRBV7-2	-	CASSLGTEYEQYF	TGTGCCAGCAGCTTAGGCACCGAGTACGAGCAGTACTTC
TRBJ2-6	TRBV11-2	-	CASTLGGAGANVLTF	TGTGCCAGCACCTTGGGCGGGGCTGGGGCCAACGTCCTGACTTTC